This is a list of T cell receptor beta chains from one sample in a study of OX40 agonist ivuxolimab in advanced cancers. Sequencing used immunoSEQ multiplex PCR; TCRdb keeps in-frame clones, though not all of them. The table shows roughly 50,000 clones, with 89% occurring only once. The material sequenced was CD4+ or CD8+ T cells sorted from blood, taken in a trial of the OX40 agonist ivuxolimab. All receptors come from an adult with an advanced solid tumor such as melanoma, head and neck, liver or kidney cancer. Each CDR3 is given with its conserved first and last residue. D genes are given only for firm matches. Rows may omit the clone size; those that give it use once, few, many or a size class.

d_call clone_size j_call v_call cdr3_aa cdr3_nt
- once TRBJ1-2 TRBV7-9 CASSSAVGLYGYGYTF TGTGCCAGCAGCTCCGCGGTGGGGCTCTATGGCTATGGCTACACCTTC
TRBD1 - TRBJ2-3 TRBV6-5 CASSLTLGGADTQYF TGTGCCAGCAGTCTAACGTTAGGGGGCGCAGATACGCAGTATTTT
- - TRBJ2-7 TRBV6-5 CASSYDRTYEQYF TGTGCCAGCAGTTACGACAGGACCTACGAGCAGTACTTC
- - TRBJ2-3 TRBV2 CASSRIDGTDTQYF TGTGCCAGCAGTAGAATAGACGGCACAGATACGCAGTATTTT
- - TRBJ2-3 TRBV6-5 CASSIGGTDTQYF TGTGCCAGCAGTATAGGTGGTACAGATACGCAGTATTTT
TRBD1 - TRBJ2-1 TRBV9 CASSVVQRGTGDYNEQFF TGTGCCAGCAGCGTAGTCCAAAGAGGGACAGGGGACTACAATGAGCAGTTCTTC
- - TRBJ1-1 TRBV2 CASSEFQIQNTEAFF TGTGCCAGCAGTGAATTTCAAATTCAGAACACTGAAGCTTTCTTT
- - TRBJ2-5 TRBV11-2 CASSFRRLSDQYF TGTGCCAGCAGCTTCAGACGGCTTAGCGACCAGTACTTC
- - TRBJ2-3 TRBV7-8 CASSLETPRADTQYF TGTGCCAGCAGCTTAGAGACACCTCGAGCAGATACGCAGTATTTT
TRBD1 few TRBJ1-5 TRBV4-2 CASSQTTGGSNQPQHF TGTGCCAGCAGCCAGACAACAGGGGGAAGCAATCAGCCCCAGCATTTT
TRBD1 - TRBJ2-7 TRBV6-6 CASSYYRQGPFSEQYF TGTGCCAGCAGTTACTATCGACAGGGACCTTTCTCCGAGCAGTACTTC
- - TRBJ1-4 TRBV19 CASKAEKLFF TGTGCCAGTAAAGCTGAAAAACTGTTTTTT
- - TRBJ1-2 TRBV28 CASSFLALYGYTF TGTGCCAGCAGTTTCCTGGCCCTCTATGGCTACACCTTC
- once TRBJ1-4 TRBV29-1 CSVVDSATNEKLFF TGCAGCGTGGTGGACAGTGCAACTAATGAAAAACTGTTTTTT
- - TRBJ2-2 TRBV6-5 CASTTILDAGELFF TGTGCCAGCACTACTATACTAGACGCCGGGGAGCTGTTTTTT
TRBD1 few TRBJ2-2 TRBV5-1 CASSLGAGGLGGELFF TGCGCCAGCAGCTTAGGGGCAGGGGGCCTTGGCGGGGAGCTGTTTTTT
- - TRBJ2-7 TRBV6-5 CASSYGPGLSNEQYF TGTGCCAGCAGTTACGGGCCGGGGCTATCTAACGAGCAGTACTTC
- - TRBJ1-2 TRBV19 CASSIDWRGTSGYTF TGTGCCAGTAGTATAGATTGGCGGGGTACGAGTGGCTACACCTTC
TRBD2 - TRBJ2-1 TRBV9 CASSVSGSSGASNEQFF TGTGCCAGCAGCGTATCAGGGTCTAGCGGGGCCTCCAATGAGCAGTTCTTC
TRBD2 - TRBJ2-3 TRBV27 CASSLEDGRGTDTQYF TGTGCCAGCAGTTTAGAAGACGGGAGGGGGACAGATACGCAGTATTTT
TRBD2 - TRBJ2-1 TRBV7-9 CASSPSGSPYNEQFF TGTGCCAGCAGTCCTAGCGGGAGTCCCTACAATGAGCAGTTCTTC
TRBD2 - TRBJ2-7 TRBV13 CASSSGLAYEQYF TGTGCCAGCAGCTCTGGACTAGCCTACGAGCAGTACTTC
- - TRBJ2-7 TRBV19 CASSIMLAGPYEQYF TGTGCCAGTAGTATAATGCTTGCAGGTCCCTACGAGCAGTACTTC
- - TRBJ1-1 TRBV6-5 CASSYSMGTEAFF TGTGCCAGCAGTTACTCGATGGGTACCGAAGCTTTCTTT
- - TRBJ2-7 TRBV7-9 CATEGRVNGGGEQYF TGTGCCACCGAAGGCAGGGTGAATGGAGGCGGCGAGCAGTACTTC
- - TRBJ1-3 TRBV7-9 CASSRTAMDTIYF TGTGCCAGCAGCCGGACGGCAATGGACACCATATATTTT
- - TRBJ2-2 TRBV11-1 CASSLGRNKLAGELFF TGTGCCAGCAGCTTAGGGAGGAACAAGTTGGCCGGGGAGCTGTTTTTT
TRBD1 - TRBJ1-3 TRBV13 CASSYPVGTGPENTIYF TGTGCCAGCAGCTACCCGGTCGGGACAGGTCCCGAAAACACCATATATTTT
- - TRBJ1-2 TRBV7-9 CASSPQENYGYTF TGTGCCAGCAGCCCCCAGGAAAACTATGGCTACACCTTC
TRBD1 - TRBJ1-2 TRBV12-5 CASGSRQGVTYGYTF TGTGCTAGTGGTTCCCGACAGGGGGTGACCTATGGCTACACCTTC
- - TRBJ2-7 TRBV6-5 CASSYSTGSSYEQYF TGTGCCAGCAGTTACTCGACGGGTAGCTCCTACGAGCAGTACTTC
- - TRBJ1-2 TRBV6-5 CASSEFHREYGYTF TGTGCCAGCAGTGAATTTCACAGGGAATATGGCTACACCTTC
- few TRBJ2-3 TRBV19 CASSRTGTDTQYF TGTGCCAGTTCGAGGACGGGCACAGATACGCAGTATTTT
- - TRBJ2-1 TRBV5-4 CASRLRGGAYNEQFF TGTGCCAGCAGATTAAGAGGGGGGGCCTACAATGAGCAGTTCTTC
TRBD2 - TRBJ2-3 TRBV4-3 CASSQEVTRLAGGGDTQYF TGCGCCAGCAGCCAAGAAGTCACTAGGCTAGCGGGAGGAGGAGATACGCAGTATTTT
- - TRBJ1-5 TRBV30 CAWSVLGFDQPQHF TGTGCCTGGAGTGTACTAGGGTTTGATCAGCCCCAGCATTTT
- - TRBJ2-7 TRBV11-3 CASSLVRQASPLYEQYF TGTGCCAGCAGCTTAGTTCGGCAGGCATCTCCACTCTACGAGCAGTACTTC
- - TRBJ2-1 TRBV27 CASSLRNSNEQFF TGTGCCAGCAGTTTAAGGAACAGCAATGAGCAGTTCTTC
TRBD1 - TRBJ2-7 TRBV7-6 CASSRDRGLSYEQYF TGTGCCAGCAGCCGGGACAGGGGCCTCTCCTACGAGCAGTACTTC
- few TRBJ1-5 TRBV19 CASSNRWVDQPQHF TGTGCCAGTAGTAATCGGTGGGTGGATCAGCCCCAGCATTTT
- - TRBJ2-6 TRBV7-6 CASSSRGGQIGESGANVLTF TGTGCCAGCAGCTCTCGCGGAGGACAGATTGGGGAATCTGGGGCCAACGTCCTGACTTTC
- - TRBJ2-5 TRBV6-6 CASNRPGEETQYF TGTGCCAGCAACCGCCCGGGAGAAGAGACCCAGTACTTC
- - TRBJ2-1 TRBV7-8 CASNTGASYNEQFF TGTGCCAGCAATACGGGGGCCTCCTACAATGAGCAGTTCTTC
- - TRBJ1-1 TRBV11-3 CASSLGPGTEAFF TGTGCCAGCAGCTTAGGTCCAGGCACTGAAGCTTTCTTT
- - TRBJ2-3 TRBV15 CATSRDRQGKMDTQYF TGTGCCACCAGCAGAGATCGCCAGGGGAAAATGGATACGCAGTATTTT
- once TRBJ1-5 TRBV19 CASSDFTDQPQHF TGTGCCAGTAGTGACTTCACCGATCAGCCCCAGCATTTT
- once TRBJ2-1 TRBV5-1 CASSKGWVITDDEQFF TGCGCCAGCAGCAAGGGGTGGGTAATCACAGACGATGAGCAGTTCTTC
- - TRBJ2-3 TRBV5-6 CASSSNRASTDTQYF TGTGCCAGCAGCTCTAACCGGGCCAGCACAGATACGCAGTATTTT
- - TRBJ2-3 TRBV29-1 CSVFAGTGVDTQYF TGCAGCGTCTTCGCCGGGACGGGGGTGGATACGCAGTATTTT
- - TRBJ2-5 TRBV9 CASSVSWSAQETQYF TGTGCCAGCAGCGTCTCCTGGAGCGCCCAAGAGACCCAGTACTTC
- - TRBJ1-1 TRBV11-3 CASSPSLNTEAFF TGTGCCAGCAGCCCAAGTTTGAACACTGAAGCTTTCTTT
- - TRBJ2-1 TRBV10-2 CASSGGSHNEQFF TGCGCCAGCAGTGGGGGGTCTCACAATGAGCAGTTCTTC
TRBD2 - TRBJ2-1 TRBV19 CASSAAREVESYNEQFF TGTGCCAGTAGTGCGGCCCGGGAGGTCGAATCCTACAATGAGCAGTTCTTC